This passage covers 21 T cell receptor beta chains from one sample sequenced in a study of CD8 T cells in Susac syndrome. Reverse transcription of 0.5 to 1 ug RNA was performed with random hexamers. TCRdb re-called the immunoSEQ multiplex PCR reads with MiXCR, one entry per CDR3 protein. The table has some 170,000 distinct CDR3 sequences, approximately 93% seen once. Sequenced material: CD4+ T cells from PBMCs. Every receptor here comes from a human donor with multiple sclerosis.

This clonotype was seen a single time. The chain uses TRBV13 and TRBJ2-5, with 7 positions matching TRBD2. This CDR3 has 14 amino acids. CDR1 and CDR2 from the germline V gene are PRHDT and FYEKMQ (reference sequence). V shed 4 bases and J 5 bases; nucleotides not matched to a gene: 7. CDR3 DNA sequence: TGTGCCAGCAGCTCCCCAGCCGGGGGGGAGACCCAGTACTTC. Protein: CASSSPAGGETQYF.

V is TRBV24-1 and J is TRBJ1-2; no reliable D call. The germline V and J ends were trimmed by 3 bases and 2 bases, with 6 bases remaining between them. Germline V gene sequence: CDR1 KGHDR, CDR2 SFDVKD. CDR3 length: 13 amino acids. The CDR3, as DNA: TGTGCCACCAGTGATAACATAAACTATGGCTACACCTTC. Translating it yields CATSDNINYGYTF.

This rearrangement joins TRBV12-3 or TRBV12-4 to TRBJ2-2; D is ambiguous. The CDR3 contains 15 residues. Trimming took off 2 bases at V and 6 bases at J, with 13 bases between the two ends. The CDR3: CASSLRSSLSGELFF. For the CDR3, the DNA is TGTGCCAGCAGTTTAAGGTCTAGTCTCTCCGGGGAGCTGTTTTTT.

The J gene is TRBJ1-5, the V gene TRBV19; no clear D gene. The CDR3 has 13 amino acids. CDR1 and CDR2 from the germline V gene are LNHDA and SQIVND (reference sequence). V dropped 8 bases and J dropped 2 bases, with 10 bases sitting between them. The CDR3: CASRRDRNQPQHF. In DNA, the CDR3 is TGTGCCAGTCGACGGGATCGCAATCAGCCCCAGCATTTT.

This clonotype appeared once. This chain links TRBV6-1 with TRBJ2-4; the match to TRBD1 covers 8 bases. With V trimmed by 6 bases and J by 0 bases, 7 bases remained unmatched. The germline V gene encodes CDR1 MNHNS and CDR2 SASEGT. The CDR3 runs to 16 residues. DNA of the CDR3: TGTGCCAGCAGCCGCGCGACAGGGGTAGCCAAAAACATTCAGTACTTC. Protein: CASSRATGVAKNIQYF.

This chain joins TRBV7-9 and TRBJ1-2; D is perhaps TRBD1 (6 bases). This CDR3 comprises 13 residues. V was pared by 5 bases and J by 2 bases, with 9 bases between. Germline assignment: CDR1 SEHNR and CDR2 FQNEAQ (reference sequence). The chain's CDR3 is CASSPDRNYGYTF. The CDR3 coding sequence is TGTGCCAGCAGCCCCGACAGGAACTATGGCTACACCTTC.

The rearrangement joins TRBV24-1 to TRBJ1-5, with D possibly matching TRBD1 (5 bases). This CDR3 contains 16 residues. Trimming removed 4 bases at V and 7 bases at J, with 19 bases between. Germline V CDR1 and CDR2: KGHDR, SFDVKD. CDR3 bases: TGTGCCACCAGTGAGGGGGGACCCAGGGACGGGCAGCCCCAGCATTTT. Amino acids: CATSEGGPRDGQPQHF.

The chain is built from TRBV12-3 or TRBV12-4 and TRBJ2-7; D may match TRBD1 or TRBD2 (5 bases each). V lost 6 bases and J 3 bases, leaving 18 bases between the germline ends. The CDR3 runs 15 residues. This chain's CDR3 is CASSRDPDGVYEQYF. CDR3 DNA sequence: TGTGCCAGCAGCAGGGACCCGGACGGTGTCTACGAGCAGTACTTC.

This clonotype was detected a few times. The chain employs TRBV27 and TRBJ2-5; possibly TRBD2 for D (7 bases). The V gene's germline CDR1 is MNHEY and CDR2 SMNVEV (reference sequence). CDR3 size: 13 residues. V lost 2 bases and J 4 bases, leaving 8 bases between the germline ends. The CDR3 region is CASSLGGAETQYF. CDR3 DNA: TGTGCCAGCAGTTTAGGGGGGGCAGAGACCCAGTACTTC.

The chain is built from TRBV12-3 or TRBV12-4 and TRBJ2-7; TRBD2 agrees at 10 bases. V lost 4 bases and J lost 1; bases outside the gene matches: 4. The CDR3 length is 15 residues. CDR3 nucleotides: TGTGCCAGCAGTTCAGTACTAGCGGGATCCTACGAGCAGTACTTC. Its protein is CASSSVLAGSYEQYF.

This rearrangement joins TRBV7-2 to TRBJ2-7; 9 nucleotides match TRBD2. The V gene end was trimmed by 7 bases and the J gene end by 1 base; junction bases not matched to a gene: 8. The CDR3 is 15 residues long. Germline CDR1 reads SGHTA; CDR2 reads FQGNSA. In DNA form, the CDR3 reads TGTGCCAGCATCCCTCCGACTAGCGGATCCTACGAGCAGTACTTC. This codes for CASIPPTSGSYEQYF.

The chain carries TRBV20-1 and TRBJ2-3; possible D gene TRBD2, 5 bases. Trimming took off 6 bases at V and 2 bases at J, with 9 bases between the two ends. This CDR3 is 12 amino acids long. Germline V gene data show CDR1 as DFQATT and CDR2 as SNEGSKA (reference sequence). The DNA of the CDR3 is TGCAGTGCGGAGGCGGACACAGATACGCAGTATTTT. The encoded protein is CSAEADTDTQYF.

The rearrangement links TRBV3-1 to TRBJ2-4; unclear D gene. Germline V gene lookup returns CDR1 LGHDT and CDR2 YNNKEL (reference sequence). This CDR3 contains 13 residues. The germline V and J ends were trimmed by 1 base and 10 bases, with 11 bases remaining between them. The CDR3 DNA reads as TGTGCCAGCAGCCAAGTCAATCTCCATATTCAGTACTTC. It codes for CASSQVNLHIQYF.

The chain joins TRBV12-3 or TRBV12-4 to TRBJ1-2; TRBD1 might be the D (6 bases). There are 15 residues in the CDR3. V was cut by 2 bases and J by 2 bases, with 12 bases left in between. The CDR3 region has the DNA TGTGCCAGCAGTTTAAGGTCAGGGGCGAACTATGGCTACACCTTC. This codes for CASSLRSGANYGYTF.

This sequence joins TRBV10-3 and TRBJ2-2; 10 nucleotides align to TRBD2. V was clipped by 4 bases and J by 4 bases; unmatched bases: 3. Germline loops: CDR1 ENHRY, CDR2 SYGVKD. This CDR3 region has 15 residues. DNA for the CDR3: TGTGCCATCAGTGCCCTAGCGGGAGCCACCGGGGAGCTGTTTTTT. Its protein product is CAISALAGATGELFF.

The rearrangement joins TRBV12-3 or TRBV12-4 to TRBJ1-1, with D possibly TRBD1 on 5 matching bases. The CDR3 runs to 13 residues. V dropped 1 base and J dropped 9 bases, with 12 bases sitting between them. CDR3 in amino acids: CASSLGGEAQAFF. The CDR3 nucleotides are TGTGCCAGCAGTTTAGGAGGGGAGGCCCAAGCTTTCTTT.

The CDR3 bases are TGCAGTGCTAGAGGTGATCTGGGGGTGACTAATTCACCCCTCCACTTT. Its protein product is CSARGDLGVTNSPLHF. This rearrangement joins TRBV20-1 to TRBJ1-6; a weak D match, TRBD1 (5 bases). Trimming took 1 base from V and 6 from J, leaving 16 bases between them. Germline V gene sequence: CDR1 DFQATT, CDR2 SNEGSKA (reference sequence). This CDR3 has 16 amino acids.

Notes on this clonotype: The junction differs from germline at one of its ends, possibly a read error. The rearrangement joins TRBV5-6 to TRBJ1-5, with D tentatively TRBD1 (6 bases). In germline, CDR1 is SGHDT, CDR2 YYEEEE. This CDR3 contains 14 residues. Written as DNA, the CDR3 is TGTGCCAGCAGCCTGGGACACGGCAATCAGCCCCAGCTTTTT. This gives the protein CASSLGHGNQPQLF. Filled out from reference TRBV5-6 and TRBJ1-5, the complete variable domain reads DAGVTQSPTHLIKTRGQQVTLRCSPKSGHDTVSWYQQALGQGPQFIFQYYEEEERQRGNFPDRFSGHQFPNYSSELNVNALLLGDSALYLCASSLGHGNQPQLFGDGTRLSIL.

The chain carries TRBV20-1 and TRBJ2-3, with D perhaps matching TRBD2 (6 bases). CDR1 and CDR2 from the germline V gene are DFQATT and SNEGSKA (reference sequence). V lost 0 bases and J lost 1, with 14 bases in between. This CDR3 region has 16 residues. CDR3 protein: CSARDVGGTRTDTQYF. In DNA form, the CDR3 reads TGCAGTGCTAGAGATGTCGGCGGGACCCGCACAGATACGCAGTATTTT.

This sequence joins TRBV20-1 and TRBJ2-1; 8 nucleotides match TRBD1. CDR3 length equals 14 residues. Germline loops: CDR1 DFQATT, CDR2 SNEGSKA (reference sequence). V gave up 0 bases and J gave up 10 bases; unmatched junction bases: 8. The CDR3 region is CSARDGGRDREQFF. The CDR3 DNA is TGCAGTGCTAGAGATGGGGGTAGGGACAGGGAGCAGTTCTTC.

CDR3 region: CASSPGWGQETQYF. The CDR3 bases are TGTGCCAGCAGTCCGGGGTGGGGTCAAGAGACCCAGTACTTC. This chain links TRBV7-9 with TRBJ2-5, with D tentatively TRBD2 (5 bases). The V end was cut by 6 bases, the J end by 2 bases, with 13 bases between. Germline assignment: CDR1 SEHNR and CDR2 FQNEAQ (reference sequence). The CDR3 is 14 amino acids.